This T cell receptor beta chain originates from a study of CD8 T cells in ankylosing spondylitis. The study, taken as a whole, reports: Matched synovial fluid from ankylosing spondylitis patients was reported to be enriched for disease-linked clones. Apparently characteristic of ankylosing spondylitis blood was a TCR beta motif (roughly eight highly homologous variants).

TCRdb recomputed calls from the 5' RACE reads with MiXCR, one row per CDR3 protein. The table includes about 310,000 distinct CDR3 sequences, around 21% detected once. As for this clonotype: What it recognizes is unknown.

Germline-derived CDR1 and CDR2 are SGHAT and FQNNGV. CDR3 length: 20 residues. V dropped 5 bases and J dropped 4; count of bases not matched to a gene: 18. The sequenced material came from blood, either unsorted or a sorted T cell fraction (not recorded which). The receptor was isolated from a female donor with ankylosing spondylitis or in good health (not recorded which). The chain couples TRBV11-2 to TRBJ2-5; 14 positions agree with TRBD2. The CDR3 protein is CASSLGMGGGLAGDRETQYF. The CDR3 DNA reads TGTGCCAGCAGCCTAGGGATGGGCGGGGGACTAGCGGGAGATAGAGAGACCCAGTACTTC.